These 29 T cell receptor beta chains were sequenced from one sample in a study of regulatory T cells in long-lasting Graves disease. The time point here: newly diagnosed GD, antithyroid drugs for less than 3 months. After RNA was extracted from PBMCs, the TCR library was made from it. iRepertoire HTBI primers and Arm-PCR of CDR3 regions built TCR beta libraries. TCRdb itself ran the multiplex PCR reads through MiXCR, one entry per CDR3 protein. Of about 320,000 distinct CDR3 sequences listed, 15% to 20% are singletons. The sequencing here drew on peripheral blood mononuclear cells (PBMCs), taken at new diagnosis, from a patient treated with antithyroid drugs. Receptors were obtained from a female donor with Graves disease.

Of note for this clonotype: A single base separates this from a much larger clone, so it may be a read error. The rearrangement links TRBV12-3 or TRBV12-4 to TRBJ2-5; 7 bases fit TRBD1. J gave up 11 bases and V 7 bases, and 16 bases lay outside the gene matches. This CDR3 region has 14 residues. The CDR3 nucleotides read TGTGCCAGCAACGCCGGGACAGTCTACAATGAGCAGTACTTC. Residues: CASNAGTVYNEQYF.

This clonotype was counted ten times or more. J is TRBJ2-2 and V is TRBV2; the D gene is possibly TRBD2 (5 bases). V lost 6 bases and J 0 bases, leaving 11 bases between the germline ends. The CDR3 sequence is 15 residues long. From germline, CDR1 is SNHLY and CDR2 FYNNEI. The DNA for the CDR3 is TGTGCCAGCAGACCTAGCAGCGCGAACACCGGGGAGCTGTTTTTT. Translating gives CASRPSSANTGELFF.

V usage is TRBV30 and J usage is TRBJ1-2, with 9 bases lining up with TRBD1. The CDR3 is 12 residues long. V lost 5 bases, J lost 8 bases, and 6 bases stayed unmatched. In germline, CDR1 is GTSNPN, CDR2 SVGIG (reference sequence). This CDR3 reads CAWENRGQGYTF. CDR3 coding DNA: TGTGCCTGGGAGAACAGGGGGCAAGGCTACACCTTC.

Ten or more counts support this clonotype. The CDR3 spells CASGWTIGTDTQYF. The CDR3 nucleotides are TGTGCCAGCGGTTGGACCATAGGGACAGATACGCAGTATTTT. The V and J genes are TRBV27 and TRBJ2-3; no clear D gene. The V gene lost 8 bases and the J gene lost 3 bases, with 15 bases spanning the gap. This CDR3 has 14 amino acids. Germline CDR1 reads MNHEY; CDR2 reads SMNVEV (reference sequence).

Worth noting for this clonotype: A far bigger clonotype differs at one base, so this is likely a read error. The genes are TRBV12-3 or TRBV12-4 and TRBJ2-1, with D uncertain. Trimming left V 0 bases short and J 0 bases short, with 6 bases between. There are 15 residues in the CDR3. The CDR3 loop reads CASSLAEYSYNEQFF. The DNA of the CDR3 is TGTGCCAGCAGTTTAGCGGAGTACTCCTACAATGAGCAGTTCTTC.

This clonotype was found a few times. The chain uses TRBV7-9 and TRBJ1-1, with unresolved D. The V gene's germline CDR1 is SEHNR and CDR2 FQNEAQ (reference sequence). V lost 1 base and J lost 1, with 7 bases in between. The length of the CDR3 is 14 residues. CDR3 region: CASSLVSGNTEAFF. DNA of the CDR3: TGTGCCAGCAGCTTAGTGTCGGGGAACACTGAAGCTTTCTTT.

This clonotype was seen at least ten times. This chain connects TRBV6-5 to TRBJ1-1; tentative D call: TRBD1 (6 bases). This CDR3 contains 14 residues. Germline loops: CDR1 MNHEY, CDR2 SVGAGI. Trimming stripped 1 base from V and 4 bases from J, with 10 bases between. In nucleotides, the CDR3 is TGTGCCAGCAGTTACTATCCGGGGGCCACTGAAGCTTTCTTT. As protein: CASSYYPGATEAFF.

The chain has TRBV5-1 and TRBJ2-1; 8 positions agree with TRBD2. Per the germline V gene, CDR1 is SGHRS and CDR2 is YFSETQ. Trimming took 3 bases from V and 7 from J; bases not matched to a gene: 9. The CDR3 is made up of 15 amino acids. CDR3 DNA: TGCGCCAGCAGCTCCGGGACTAGTGCGGAGAATGAGCAGTTCTTC. It yields the protein CASSSGTSAENEQFF.

This clonotype was recorded at least ten times. This chain connects TRBV6-2 or TRBV6-3 to TRBJ1-1; the D gene is possibly TRBD1 (5 bases). The CDR3 spans 13 residues. The germline CDR1 and CDR2 sequences are MNHEY and SVGEGT. In nucleotides, the CDR3 is TGTTCCTCCCACCGGGGGAAAAGCACTGAAGCTTTCTTT. It encodes CSSHRGKSTEAFF.

This clonotype came up a few times. The chain has TRBV12-3 or TRBV12-4 and TRBJ2-3, with D perhaps TRBD1 or TRBD2 (5 bases each). The germline V and J ends were trimmed by 5 bases and 3 bases, with 12 bases remaining between them. CDR3 length equals 14 residues. CDR3 DNA: TGTGCCAGCAGTGCCCGGGACCAAACAGATACGCAGTATTTT. Its protein product is CASSARDQTDTQYF.

This clonotype has a handful of counts. This chain connects TRBV20-1 to TRBJ2-1; the match to TRBD2 covers 12 bases. This CDR3 comprises 16 residues. With 5 bases clipped from V and 5 bases from J, the junction kept 10 bases outside the gene matches. Germline CDR1 reads DFQATT; CDR2 reads SNEGSKA (reference sequence). CDR3 amino acids: CSAHPSSSGRDNEQFF. For the CDR3, the DNA is TGCAGTGCTCACCCTTCGTCTAGCGGGAGGGACAATGAGCAGTTCTTC.

Ten or more counts support this clonotype. The rearrangement joins TRBV20-1 to TRBJ2-3; unclear D gene. Germline CDR1 reads DFQATT; CDR2 reads SNEGSKA (reference sequence). The CDR3 runs 13 residues. Trimming cost V 3 bases and J 6 bases, with 13 bases left between them. CDR3 region: CSASGFTWDTQYF. CDR3 coding DNA: TGCAGTGCTAGCGGGTTTACCTGGGATACGCAGTATTTT.

This clonotype was observed at least ten times. V and J are TRBV2 and TRBJ2-1, with unresolved D. This CDR3 comprises 11 residues. Looked up from germline, CDR1 is SNHLY and CDR2 is FYNNEI. The V end was cut by 3 bases, the J end by 8 bases, with 5 bases between. The CDR3 bases are TGTGCCAGCAGTGATTCTCATGAGCAGTTCTTC. This sequence encodes CASSDSHEQFF.

This clonotype was observed many times. V usage is TRBV12-3 or TRBV12-4 and J usage is TRBJ2-7; TRBD2 aligns across 8 bases. The CDR3 runs 14 residues. The J segment lost 7 bases and the V segment lost 5 bases, leaving 10 bases of the junction unmatched. CDR3 sequence: CASSRTGGPQEQYF. The CDR3 DNA is TGTGCCAGCAGTCGGACGGGAGGGCCGCAGGAGCAGTACTTC.

The chain has TRBV19 and TRBJ2-6; unclear D gene. Trimming removed 5 bases from V and 0 bases from J, with 8 bases in between. The CDR3 loop spans 15 amino acids. Germline V lookup: CDR1 LNHDA, CDR2 SQIVND (reference sequence). The CDR3 sequence is CASSLPGSGANVLTF. The CDR3 coding sequence is TGTGCCAGTAGTTTGCCGGGCTCTGGGGCCAACGTCCTGACTTTC.

This clonotype was recorded many times. The chain links TRBV6-1 to TRBJ2-7; tentatively, D is TRBD1 or TRBD2 (5 bases each). Germline CDR1 and CDR2: MNHNS and SASEGT. The CDR3 has 14 amino acids. Trimming shortened V by 5 bases and J by 2 bases, and 13 bases separated the two germline ends. The CDR3: CASSPGRDPYEQYF. The CDR3, as DNA: TGTGCCAGCAGTCCAGGTCGGGACCCCTACGAGCAGTACTTC.

In its sample, this clonotype was seen many times. CDR3 coding DNA: TGTGCCAGCAGCTTGACGGGACTAGCGGGTTACGAGCAGTACTTC. Translation gives CASSLTGLAGYEQYF. This chain joins TRBV5-6 and TRBJ2-3; 12 positions agree with TRBD2. The J call may be wrong; the DNA end is better matched by TRBJ2-7. Germline V lookup: CDR1 SGHDT, CDR2 YYEEEE. The CDR3 covers 15 residues.

Many counts were recorded for this clonotype. This chain joins TRBV20-1 and TRBJ2-7; possible D gene TRBD2, 6 bases. Germline CDR1 is DFQATT and CDR2 is SNEGSKA (reference sequence). Trimming took off 6 bases at V and 6 bases at J, with 24 bases between the two ends. The CDR3 is 15 amino acids. The CDR3 DNA follows: TGCAGTGCCAGTCCTCATGGGGGGACCCCCACCGAGCAGTACTTC. As protein: CSASPHGGTPTEQYF.

The V call is TRBV19, the J call TRBJ2-7, with 10 positions matching TRBD2. J gave up 0 bases and V 3 bases, and 5 bases lay outside the gene matches. Germline assignment: CDR1 LNHDA and CDR2 SQIVND (reference sequence). This CDR3 has 16 amino acids. CDR3 sequence reads: CASSMSAGGYSYEQYF. CDR3 sequence (DNA): TGTGCCAGTAGTATGTCAGCGGGAGGGTACTCCTACGAGCAGTACTTC.

In this sample, this clonotype turned up a few times. The CDR3 here is CASSGAGDPRYEQYF. The DNA of the CDR3 is TGTGCCAGCAGTGGAGCAGGGGATCCTAGGTACGAGCAGTACTTC. The rearrangement joins TRBV6-2 or TRBV6-3 to TRBJ2-7; possible D gene TRBD1, 6 bases. V was clipped by 5 bases and J by 4 bases, with 18 bases between them. This CDR3 region has 15 residues. Germline values: CDR1 MNHEY, CDR2 SVGEGT.

As regards this clonotype: This sequence is one base from a far larger clone and is likely a read error. The chain couples TRBV28 to TRBJ2-4; the match to TRBD2 covers 7 bases. Germline CDR1 is MDHEN and CDR2 is SYDVKM. With 6 bases clipped from V and 13 bases from J, the junction kept 21 bases outside the gene matches. CDR3 length: 16 amino acids. The CDR3 region has the DNA TGTGCCAGCAGCAATAGCAGACTAGCAGATTACAATGAGCAGTACTTC. Translating it yields CASSNSRLADYNEQYF.

This clonotype came up many times. CDR3 protein: CASSYLTGNTGELFF. The CDR3 DNA reads TGTGCCAGCAGCTATCTCACAGGGAACACCGGGGAGCTGTTTTTT. This sequence joins TRBV7-8 and TRBJ2-2, with D perhaps TRBD1 (5 bases). V lost 4 bases to trimming and J lost 1 base, with 10 bases between them. This CDR3 has 15 residues. CDR1 SGHVS and CDR2 FQNEAQ come from the germline V gene.

This clonotype was picked up a small number of times. The J gene is TRBJ2-1, the V gene TRBV24-1; maybe TRBD2 (6 bases). CDR1 and CDR2 (germline): KGHDR, SFDVKD. The ends were cut back, 3 bases at V and 5 bases at J, with 7 bases in the middle. This CDR3 spans 13 amino acids. CDR3: CATSDPGDNEQFF. In DNA form, the CDR3 reads TGTGCCACCAGTGATCCGGGAGACAATGAGCAGTTCTTC.

This clonotype was recorded at least ten times. V and J are TRBV28 and TRBJ2-7; D not certain. The CDR3 contains 13 residues. With 2 bases removed from V and 0 bases from J, the gap between germline ends came to 5 bases. The V gene's germline CDR1 is MDHEN and CDR2 SYDVKM. This chain's CDR3 is CASSLRSSYEQYF. The CDR3 nucleotides read TGTGCCAGCAGTTTAAGGAGCTCCTACGAGCAGTACTTC.

The sample holds many counts of this clonotype. The chain employs TRBV3-1 and TRBJ2-7, with 7 bases fitting TRBD2. The ends lost 5 bases at V and 5 bases at J; junction bases unmatched: 9. The germline V gene has CDR1 LGHDT and CDR2 YNNKEL (reference sequence). The CDR3 is made up of 14 amino acids. CDR3 amino acids: CASSTSTSSNEQYF. The DNA of the CDR3 is TGTGCCAGCAGCACCTCGACTAGCAGTAACGAGCAGTACTTC.

This clonotype was detected ten times or more. The chain uses TRBV7-6 and TRBJ2-5; a possible D gene is TRBD1 (5 bases). The CDR3 loop spans 14 amino acids. Trimming removed 5 bases from V and 4 bases from J, with 14 bases in between. Germline V gene sequence: CDR1 SGHVS, CDR2 FNYEAQ. CDR3 residues: CASSRFPRGETQYF. For the CDR3, the DNA is TGTGCCAGCAGCCGGTTTCCTAGGGGAGAGACCCAGTACTTC.

Only a few counts were recorded for this clonotype. The CDR3 reads CASSPPSQRHNEQFF. The CDR3 DNA reads TGTGCCAGCTCACCACCCTCACAGCGACACAATGAGCAGTTCTTC. This chain uses TRBV18 with TRBJ2-1; D not certain. The CDR3 extends over 15 amino acids. The germline CDR1 and CDR2 sequences are KGHSH and LQKENI. V dropped 0 bases and J dropped 5 bases, with 11 bases sitting between them.

This clonotype was counted between two and nine times. This chain uses TRBV4-1 with TRBJ2-5, with D tentatively TRBD1 (6 bases). V lost 1 base and J 1 base, leaving 10 bases between the germline ends. This CDR3 is 15 amino acids long. Germline V gene lookup returns CDR1 MGHRA and CDR2 YSYEKL. The CDR3 region is CASSQVLTGQETQYF. CDR3 sequence (DNA): TGCGCCAGCAGCCAAGTCCTGACAGGCCAAGAGACCCAGTACTTC.

This clonotype turned up a few times. The J gene is TRBJ2-3, the V gene TRBV9; a weak D match, TRBD2 (5 bases). This CDR3 spans 14 amino acids. Trimming took off 0 bases at V and 5 bases at J, with 10 bases between the two ends. CDR1 is SGDLS, CDR2 YYNGEE, per germline. The CDR3 loop reads CASSVELAIDTQYF. In nucleotides, the CDR3 is TGTGCCAGCAGCGTAGAATTAGCGATAGATACGCAGTATTTT.